The 13 T cell receptor beta chains reported below all come from one sample, sequenced in a study of memory CD4+ T cells and cytomegalovirus serostatus (dated by TCRdb to the late 2010s). Single viable CD3+CD4+CD8-CD45RO+ cells were sorted as memory CD4+ T cells on a FACSAria II. Preparation of the library involved the immunoSEQ multiplex PCR assay. This immuneACCESS table, as held by TCRdb, lists in-frame sequences with V and J called but not all clones. Of the missing ones, under half trace to an unresolved V gene in checked studies; the others have no known cause. The sample table holds 35,000 to 45,000 clones, of which 79% were seen once. Around 1.1% of the sample is taken by the ten largest. Sequences were obtained from memory CD4+ T cells from blood. The receptor set was obtained from an adult in good health and CMV-seronegative.

The J gene is TRBJ1-1, the V gene TRBV6-5; D unclear. The germline V and J ends were trimmed by 9 bases and 3 bases, with 14 bases remaining between them. The CDR3 totals 13 residues. The germline V gene encodes CDR1 MNHEY and CDR2 SVGAGI. The CDR3 bases are TGTGCCAGTATCAGGTTCGGGGACACTGAAGCTTTCTTT. Amino acids: CASIRFGDTEAFF.

The J gene is TRBJ1-1, the V gene TRBV5-1; possible D gene TRBD1, 5 bases. This CDR3 spans 15 amino acids. Trimming pared 4 bases from V and 0 bases from J, leaving 13 bases between. Germline loops: CDR1 SGHRS, CDR2 YFSETQ. CDR3 nucleotide sequence: TGCGCCAGCAGCCCGACTGACAGCCTGAACACTGAAGCTTTCTTT. Protein: CASSPTDSLNTEAFF.

This chain connects TRBV11-1 to TRBJ2-1; the match to TRBD2 covers 8 bases. Germline V gene data show CDR1 as SGHAT and CDR2 as FQDESV (reference sequence). CDR3 size: 16 residues. V dropped 2 bases and J dropped 5; count of bases not matched to a gene: 8. The DNA of the CDR3 is TGTGCCAGCAGCTTAAAGTTGGCGGGAGGACACAATGAGCAGTTCTTC. This gives the protein CASSLKLAGGHNEQFF.

The CDR3 coding sequence is TGCGCCAGCAGCTTGCGGGCAGGGAGGGGGGGGAACACTGAAGCTTTCTTT. Its translation: CASSLRAGRGGNTEAFF. The genes are TRBV5-1 and TRBJ1-1; possibly TRBD1 for D (6 bases). The CDR3 sequence is 17 residues long. Per germline, CDR1 SGHRS and CDR2 YFSETQ. V was cut by 1 base and J by 1 base, with 17 bases left in between.

V is TRBV13 and J is TRBJ2-5; D perhaps matches TRBD2 (5 bases). The length of the CDR3 is 14 residues. CDR1 and CDR2 (germline): PRHDT, FYEKMQ (reference sequence). V was trimmed by 2 bases and J by 5 bases, leaving 12 bases between them. CDR3 bases: TGTGCCAGCAGCTTATCGAGCGGAGTGGAGACCCAGTACTTC. Translating gives CASSLSSGVETQYF.

The chain is built from TRBV30 and TRBJ1-2, with 8 bases that match TRBD1. V was pared by 7 bases and J by 8 bases, with 9 bases of the junction left unmatched. Germline loops: CDR1 GTSNPN, CDR2 SVGIG (reference sequence). The CDR3 runs 12 residues. The CDR3 DNA follows: TGTGCCTTTATCTCAGGGGGCGTCGGCTACACCTTC. Protein product: CAFISGGVGYTF.

The chain carries TRBV5-1 and TRBJ2-2; the match to TRBD2 covers 11 bases. V shed 1 base and J 1 base; nucleotides not matched to a gene: 0. CDR1 and CDR2 from the germline V gene are SGHRS and YFSETQ. CDR3 length: 16 residues. The CDR3 here is CASSLLAGGNTGELFF. The CDR3 region has the DNA TGCGCCAGCAGCTTGCTAGCGGGAGGGAACACCGGGGAGCTGTTTTTT.

The chain uses TRBV2 and TRBJ2-1; 8 positions match TRBD2. Germline CDR1 is SNHLY and CDR2 is FYNNEI. V lost 2 bases, J lost 10 bases, and 4 bases stayed unmatched. The length of the CDR3 is 13 residues. The CDR3 DNA follows: TGTGCCAGCAGTGAAATTGCGGGAGGCGAGCAGTTCTTC. Translated: CASSEIAGGEQFF.

A single count supports this clone. The chain links TRBV5-1 to TRBJ2-2; 8 nucleotides agree with TRBD1. The germline CDR1 and CDR2 sequences are SGHRS and YFSETQ. This CDR3 is built from 14 residues. V lost 4 bases, J lost 6 bases, and 5 bases stayed unmatched. The CDR3 protein is CASSRDRGPGELFF. CDR3 coding DNA: TGCGCCAGCAGCAGAGACAGGGGTCCCGGGGAGCTGTTTTTT. Full variable domain (remainder filled in from reference TRBV5-1 and TRBJ2-2): KAGVTQTPRYLIKTRGQQVTLSCSPISGHRSVSWYQQTPGQGLQFLFEYFSETQRNKGNFPGRFSGRQFSNSRSEMNVSTLELGDSALYLCASSRDRGPGELFFGEGSRLTVL.

CDR3 nucleotide sequence: TGTGCCAGCTCACCGACGGGGGGTGCAGGGACCTTGAACACTGAAGCTTTCTTT. As protein: CASSPTGGAGTLNTEAFF. The rearrangement links TRBV18 to TRBJ1-1; a possible D gene is TRBD1 (5 bases). The CDR3 covers 18 residues. Germline V gene data show CDR1 as KGHSH and CDR2 as LQKENI. Trimming left V 3 bases short and J 0 bases short, with 20 bases between.

The CDR3 region is CASSLIGHLTGELFF. For the CDR3, the DNA is TGTGCCAGCAGCTTGATCGGACACCTGACCGGGGAGCTGTTTTTT. The chain links TRBV11-2 to TRBJ2-2; perhaps TRBD1 as D (5 bases). V was shortened by 3 bases and J by 5 bases, with 13 bases between the two germline ends. CDR1 is SGHAT and CDR2 is FQNNGV in the germline V gene. CDR3 size: 15 residues.

The J gene is TRBJ2-7, the V gene TRBV29-1; 8 positions match TRBD2. Looked up from germline, CDR1 is SQVTM and CDR2 is ANQGSEA. The V and J ends lost 4 bases and 0 bases, in that order; junction bases with no gene match: 5. The CDR3 has 14 amino acids. This CDR3 reads CSVGAGGNSYEQYF. The CDR3 DNA is TGCAGCGTTGGCGCGGGAGGAAACTCCTACGAGCAGTACTTC.

This clone was counted only a few times. The chain combines TRBV30 with TRBJ1-5, with D possibly matching TRBD1 (5 bases). V was trimmed by 5 bases and J by 3 bases, leaving 11 bases between them. The CDR3 spans 13 residues. Germline V CDR1 and CDR2: GTSNPN, SVGIG (reference sequence). The DNA for the CDR3 is TGTGCCTGGTCTCGGGGCAACAATCAGCCCCAGCATTTT. Its translation is CAWSRGNNQPQHF.